A single sample gave rise to the 6 T cell receptor beta chains below, sequenced in a study of low-dose radiotherapy and immunotherapy resistance in tumors. Primers used for first-strand cDNA, a TRAV- and TRBV-specific set, covered both alpha and beta chains. The PCR that amplified TCRs ran for about 20 cycles, relying on a constant-region primer and a V-primer adapter. TCRdb processed the reads anew with MiXCR; each CDR3 protein has one entry. The table has tens of thousands of distinct CDR3 sequences, less than 40% seen once. Described time point: before trial treatment. The sequences come from PBMCs, collected before treatment. All receptors come from a female donor with ovarian cancer.

Many counts were recorded for this clonotype. This sequence joins TRBV12-3 or TRBV12-4 and TRBJ2-2; 8 positions match TRBD1. The V and J ends lost 11 bases and 2 bases, in that order; junction bases with no gene match: 10. This CDR3 is built from 15 residues. The CDR3 bases are TGTGCCTCCACAGGGGGACCCCTAAACACCGGGGAGCTGTTTTTT. Its protein is CASTGGPLNTGELFF.

This clonotype was observed many times. Written as DNA, the CDR3 is TGTGCCTGGAGTGATCGTCGGGGGCCATTGGGTTCACCCCTCCACTTT. It yields the protein CAWSDRRGPLGSPLHF. The chain carries TRBV30 and TRBJ1-6; maybe TRBD1 (6 bases). CDR1 GTSNPN and CDR2 SVGIG come from the germline V gene (reference sequence). Trimming took 1 base from V and 9 from J, leaving 19 bases between them. The CDR3 runs 16 residues.

The chain is built from TRBV3-1 and TRBJ2-3; D is uncertain. Germline V CDR1 and CDR2: LGHDT, YNNKEL (reference sequence). V lost 5 bases, J lost 2 bases, and 11 bases lay in between. The CDR3 totals 14 residues. CDR3 sequence: CASSESEDTDTQYF. In nucleotides, the CDR3 is TGTGCCAGCAGCGAGTCGGAAGACACAGATACGCAGTATTTT.

In its sample, this clonotype was seen many times. V gene TRBV4-2 combines with J gene TRBJ2-1; 9 nucleotides match TRBD1. V lost 3 bases, J lost 7 bases, and 13 bases stayed unmatched. The CDR3 has 17 residues. The germline gives CDR1 LGHNA, CDR2 YNFKEQ. This CDR3 reads CASSQPLPGQGWNEQFF. CDR3 DNA sequence: TGTGCCAGCAGCCAGCCTCTTCCGGGACAGGGATGGAATGAGCAGTTCTTC.

There are many counts of this clonotype. The chain links TRBV5-1 to TRBJ1-6; TRBD1 agrees at 8 bases. The CDR3 totals 14 residues. V was pared by 4 bases and J by 9 bases, with 6 bases of the junction left unmatched. Looked up from germline, CDR1 is SGHRS and CDR2 is YFSETQ. This CDR3 reads CASSLDRAGSPLHF. The CDR3, as DNA: TGCGCCAGCAGCCTGGACAGGGCTGGTTCACCCCTCCACTTT.

The table lists this clonotype with many counts. This chain links TRBV20-1 with TRBJ2-4; D is possibly TRBD1 or TRBD2 (6 bases each). V shed 3 bases and J shed 6 bases, with 15 bases lying between them. Germline CDR1 is DFQATT and CDR2 is SNEGSKA (reference sequence). This CDR3 spans 14 amino acids. For the CDR3, the DNA is TGCAGTGCTAGGAAGGGGGGTTGGAGAAACATTCAGTACTTC. Its translation is CSARKGGWRNIQYF.